This paragraph reports one TCR beta chain. These data belong to a study of control samples from healthy donors and cancer patients. Clones were sequenced by immunoSEQ multiplex PCR, and TCRdb holds only the in-frame ones, with some missing. Of approximately 100,000 clones in the sample, around 89% were seen once. Germline CDR1 SGHKS, CDR2 YYEKEE (reference sequence). The CDR3 is 14 amino acids. V gave up 2 bases and J gave up 8 bases, with 13 bases separating them. Material: PBMCs. This chain links TRBV5-5 with TRBJ1-4; a possible D gene is TRBD1 (5 bases). The clonotype was recovered from a man aged 60 to 69 with lung cancer. The CDR3 nucleotides read TGTGCCAGCAGCTTAGGAGGGGAGGAGGAAAAACTGTTTTTT. It translates to CASSLGGEEEKLFF.